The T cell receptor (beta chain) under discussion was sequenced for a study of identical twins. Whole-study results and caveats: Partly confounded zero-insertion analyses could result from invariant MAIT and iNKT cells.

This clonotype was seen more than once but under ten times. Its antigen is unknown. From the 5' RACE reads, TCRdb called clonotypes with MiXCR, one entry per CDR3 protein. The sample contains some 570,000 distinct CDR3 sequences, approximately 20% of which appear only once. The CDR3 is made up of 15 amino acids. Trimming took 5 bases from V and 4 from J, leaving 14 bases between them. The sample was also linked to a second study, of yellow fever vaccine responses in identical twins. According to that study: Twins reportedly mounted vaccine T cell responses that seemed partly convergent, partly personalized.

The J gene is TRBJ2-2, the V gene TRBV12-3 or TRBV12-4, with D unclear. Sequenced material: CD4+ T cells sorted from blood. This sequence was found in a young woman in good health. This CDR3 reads CASSLRPGRTGELFF. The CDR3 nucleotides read TGTGCCAGCAGTCTTCGACCCGGTCGCACCGGGGAGCTGTTTTTT.